These 12 T cell receptor beta chains came from one sample sequenced in a study of regulatory T cells in long-lasting Graves disease. One entry per CDR3 protein, called by TCRdb with MiXCR from the reads. The table includes 1,200 or so distinct CDR3 sequences, approximately 53% detected once. The TCR library was made from RNA extracted from PBMCs. The sequencing used peripheral blood mononuclear cells (PBMCs), collected with antithyroid drug treatment, in newly diagnosed or persistent Graves disease (not recorded which). These receptors were obtained from a female donor with Graves disease.

J is TRBJ1-2 and V is TRBV25-1; D remains ambiguous. Germline lookup yields CDR1 MGHDK and CDR2 SYGVNS. V lost 6 bases to trimming and J lost 2 bases, with 7 bases between them. The CDR3 consists of 12 residues. The CDR3 nucleotides are TGTGCCAGCAGATGGCAGAACTATGGCTACACCTTC. Residues: CASRWQNYGYTF.

This chain joins TRBV13 and TRBJ2-1; D possibly matches TRBD1 or TRBD2 (5 bases each). The CDR3 extends over 16 amino acids. The V end was cut by 3 bases, the J end by 2 bases, with 14 bases between. The V gene's germline CDR1 is PRHDT and CDR2 FYEKMQ (reference sequence). CDR3 in amino acids: CASSLGVPNAYNEQFF. As DNA, the CDR3 is TGTGCCAGCAGCTTGGGGGTCCCGAACGCCTACAATGAGCAGTTCTTC.

The gene calls are TRBV24-1 and TRBJ2-3; possibly TRBD1 for D (6 bases). Per the germline V gene, CDR1 is KGHDR and CDR2 is SFDVKD. Trimming pared 3 bases from V and 0 bases from J, leaving 12 bases between. This CDR3 comprises 16 residues. CDR3 region: CATSDPGTQSTDTQYF. For the CDR3, the DNA is TGTGCCACCAGTGATCCCGGGACACAAAGCACAGATACGCAGTATTTT.

V gene TRBV7-1 combines with J gene TRBJ2-3; the D is unclear. TRBV7-1 is sorted into the ORF group, with uncertain function. V lost 3 bases and J 6 bases, leaving 7 bases between the germline ends. The CDR3 has 12 residues. Written as DNA, the CDR3 is TGTGCCAGCAGCTCTATCTACGATACGCAGTATTTT. It specifies CASSSIYDTQYF.

This clonotype has just one count. The chain recombines TRBV20-1 with TRBJ1-5; 8 bases line up with TRBD1. The germline V gene has CDR1 DFQATT and CDR2 SNEGSKA (reference sequence). J gave up 6 bases and V 0 bases, and 4 bases lay outside the gene matches. The CDR3 has 14 amino acids. The CDR3 sequence: CSAREQGGFQPQHF. The CDR3 DNA reads as TGCAGTGCTAGAGAACAGGGGGGATTTCAGCCCCAGCATTTT.

V and J are TRBV28 and TRBJ2-7; D gene ambiguous. With 2 bases removed from V and 5 bases from J, the gap between germline ends came to 7 bases. The germline V gene has CDR1 MDHEN and CDR2 SYDVKM. The CDR3 is 12 residues long. In DNA form, the CDR3 reads TGTGCCAGCAGTTTAATAGGGAACGAGCAGTACTTC. Translating it yields CASSLIGNEQYF.

The V call is TRBV12-3 or TRBV12-4, the J call TRBJ1-5; D possibly corresponds to TRBD1 (5 bases). The ends were cut back, 6 bases at V and 11 bases at J, with 20 bases in the middle. The length of the CDR3 is 14 residues. The CDR3 bases are TGTGCCAGCAGCGCCGGCCCGGGGGGTCGGGCCCAGCATTTT. As protein: CASSAGPGGRAQHF.

The chain links TRBV3-1 to TRBJ2-3; no clear D. The germline V and J ends were trimmed by 4 bases and 0 bases, with 11 bases remaining between them. Germline V gives CDR1 LGHDT, CDR2 YNNKEL (reference sequence). The CDR3 is 15 amino acids. Here the CDR3 reads CASSRGRTSTDTQYF. As DNA, the CDR3 is TGTGCCAGCAGCCGCGGACGAACTAGCACAGATACGCAGTATTTT.

This clonotype was recorded a few times. The J gene is TRBJ1-6, the V gene TRBV20-1; possibly TRBD1 for D (5 bases). Trimming shortened V by 5 bases and J by 1 base, and 6 bases separated the two germline ends. The CDR3 has 13 amino acids. CDR1 and CDR2 from the germline V gene are DFQATT and SNEGSKA (reference sequence). CDR3 sequence: CSARGSYNSPLHF. DNA of the CDR3: TGCAGTGCTCGGGGGTCCTATAATTCACCCCTCCACTTT.

This chain links TRBV20-1 with TRBJ2-3, with 7 bases matching TRBD2. CDR3 length: 14 amino acids. Germline assignment: CDR1 DFQATT and CDR2 SNEGSKA (reference sequence). V shed 0 bases, J shed 4 bases, and the junction held 4 bases outside the gene matches. In DNA form, the CDR3 reads TGCAGTGCTAGAGATTGGCGGGAGTCAGATACGCAGTATTTT. Its protein is CSARDWRESDTQYF.

The V gene is TRBV12-3 or TRBV12-4, the J gene TRBJ2-2; D remains unclear. The CDR3 totals 14 residues. V was pared by 2 bases and J by 7 bases, with 11 bases between. CDR3 nucleotides: TGTGCCAGCAGTTTACGGGCCATTAACGGGGAGCTGTTTTTT. Amino acids: CASSLRAINGELFF.

The rearrangement links TRBV20-1 to TRBJ2-1; TRBD2 might be the D (5 bases). V was cut by 3 bases and J by 0 bases, with 15 bases left in between. The length of the CDR3 is 16 residues. The germline V gene has CDR1 DFQATT and CDR2 SNEGSKA (reference sequence). DNA for the CDR3: TGCAGTGCTAGTCCTTACGGGGTGAGCTCCTACAATGAGCAGTTCTTC. Amino acid sequence: CSASPYGVSSYNEQFF.